This T cell receptor (beta chain) was obtained from a study of Ad26.COV2.S vaccination and SARS-CoV-2 variants. Study overall: Once or twice, 56 days apart, Ad26.COV2.S was delivered intramuscularly. Whole-study findings and limits: Overall T cell responses may have been underestimated by the analyses of TCR breadth and depth.

Notes on this clone: Its target is unknown.

Specified treatment: about 20 received Ad26.COV2.S at low or high dose, single or two shots; 5 received placebo; per-sample allocation not given. Day 63 after the first vaccine or placebo injection was the time point for sampling. The vaccine delivered Wuhan-strain SARS-CoV-2 spike through an Ad26 vector. This table comes from immunoSEQ multiplex PCR, and its TCRdb copy is limited to in-frame clones, with some not included. The table records 500,000 or so clones, 75% to 90% of them present only once. The V and J ends lost 4 bases and 6 bases, in that order; junction bases with no gene match: 6. CDR3 length: 13 amino acids. Germline CDR1 is SGHRS and CDR2 is YFSETQ.

The gene calls are TRBV5-1 and TRBJ1-2, with 7 bases fitting TRBD1. The TCR was taken from a person between 18 and 59 years old who received the Ad26.COV2.S COVID-19 vaccine or a placebo. This material consisted of peripheral blood, taken in a trial of Ad26.COV2.S vaccine versus placebo. The DNA for the CDR3 is TGCGCCAGCAGCCGAGGGCAGGGGGATGGCTACACCTTC. Protein: CASSRGQGDGYTF.